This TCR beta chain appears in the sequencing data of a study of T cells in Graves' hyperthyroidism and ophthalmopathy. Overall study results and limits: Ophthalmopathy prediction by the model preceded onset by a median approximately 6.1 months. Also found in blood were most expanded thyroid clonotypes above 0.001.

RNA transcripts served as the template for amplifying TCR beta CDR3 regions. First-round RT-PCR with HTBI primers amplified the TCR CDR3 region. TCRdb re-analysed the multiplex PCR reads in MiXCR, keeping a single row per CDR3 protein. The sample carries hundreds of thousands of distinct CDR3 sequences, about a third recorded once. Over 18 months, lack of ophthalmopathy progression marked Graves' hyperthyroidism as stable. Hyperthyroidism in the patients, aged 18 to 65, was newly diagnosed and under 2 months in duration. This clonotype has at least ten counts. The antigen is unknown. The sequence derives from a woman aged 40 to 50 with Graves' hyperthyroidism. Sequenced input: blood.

The CDR3: CASSIQTGSNSPLHF. For the CDR3, the DNA is TGTGCCAGTAGTATTCAGACAGGGTCCAATTCACCCCTCCACTTT. The chain couples TRBV19 to TRBJ1-6, with 7 bases aligning to TRBD1. The CDR3 loop spans 15 amino acids. V trimming: 3 bases; J trimming: 7 bases; junction bases outside the gene matches: 6. CDR1 and CDR2 from the germline V gene are LNHDA and SQIVND (reference sequence).